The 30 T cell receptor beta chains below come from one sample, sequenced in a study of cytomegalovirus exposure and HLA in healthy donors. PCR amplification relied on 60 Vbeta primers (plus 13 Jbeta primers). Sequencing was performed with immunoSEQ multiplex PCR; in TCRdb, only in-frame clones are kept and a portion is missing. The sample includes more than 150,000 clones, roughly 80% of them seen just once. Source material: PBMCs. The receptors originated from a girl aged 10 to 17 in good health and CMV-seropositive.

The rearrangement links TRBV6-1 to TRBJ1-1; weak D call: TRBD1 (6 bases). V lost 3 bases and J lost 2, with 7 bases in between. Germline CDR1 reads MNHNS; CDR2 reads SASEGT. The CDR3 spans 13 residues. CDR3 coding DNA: TGTGCCAGCAGTGACAGGGGAAACACTGAAGCTTTCTTT. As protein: CASSDRGNTEAFF.

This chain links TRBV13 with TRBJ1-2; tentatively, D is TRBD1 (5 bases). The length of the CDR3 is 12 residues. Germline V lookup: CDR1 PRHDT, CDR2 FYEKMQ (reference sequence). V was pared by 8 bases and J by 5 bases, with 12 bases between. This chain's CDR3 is CASGGEFYGYTF. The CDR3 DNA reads TGTGCCAGCGGGGGGGAATTTTATGGCTACACCTTC. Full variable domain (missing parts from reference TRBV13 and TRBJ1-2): AAGVIQSPRHLIKEKRETATLKCYPIPRHDTVYWYQQGPGQDPQFLISFYEKMQSDKGSIPDRFSAQQFSDYHSELNMSSLELGDSALYFCASGGEFYGYTFGSGTRLTVV.

The CDR3 DNA sequence: TGTGCCAGCAGCGTCCAGGGGCTGCGCTATGGCTACACCTTC. The encoded protein is CASSVQGLRYGYTF. The chain links TRBV5-8 to TRBJ1-2; weak D call: TRBD1 (6 bases). The CDR3 runs 14 residues. V was trimmed by 4 bases and J by 4 bases, leaving 14 bases between them. Germline V gives CDR1 SGHTS, CDR2 YDEGEE.

The DNA of the CDR3 is TGTGCCAGCAGGGGAACAGGGACCACTGAAGCTTTCTTT. It is translated as CASRGTGTTEAFF. V gene TRBV7-2 combines with J gene TRBJ1-1; the D gene is possibly TRBD1 (6 bases). Germline V gene data show CDR1 as SGHTA and CDR2 as FQGNSA. The V and J ends lost 6 bases and 4 bases respectively, with 12 bases between them. The CDR3 has 13 residues.

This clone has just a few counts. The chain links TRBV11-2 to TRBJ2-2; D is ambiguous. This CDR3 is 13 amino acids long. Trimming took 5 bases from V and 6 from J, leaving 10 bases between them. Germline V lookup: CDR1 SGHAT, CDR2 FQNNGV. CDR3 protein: CASSPPPSGELFF. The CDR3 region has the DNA TGTGCCAGCAGCCCCCCCCCTTCCGGGGAGCTGTTTTTT.

The DNA of the CDR3 is TGTGCCAGCAGCTTCGCGGGAACCACAGATACGCAGTATTTT. Translating it yields CASSFAGTTDTQYF. The chain combines TRBV11-3 with TRBJ2-3; D may be TRBD2 (6 bases). The germline gives CDR1 SGHNT, CDR2 YENEEA. V dropped 3 bases and J dropped 2 bases, with 9 bases sitting between them. This CDR3 has 14 amino acids.

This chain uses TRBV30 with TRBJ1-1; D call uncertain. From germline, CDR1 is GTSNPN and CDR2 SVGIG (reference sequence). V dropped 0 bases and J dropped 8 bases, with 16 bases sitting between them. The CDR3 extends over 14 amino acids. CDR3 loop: CAWSVGAGGGEAFF. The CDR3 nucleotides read TGTGCCTGGAGTGTAGGTGCCGGCGGTGGGGAAGCTTTCTTT.

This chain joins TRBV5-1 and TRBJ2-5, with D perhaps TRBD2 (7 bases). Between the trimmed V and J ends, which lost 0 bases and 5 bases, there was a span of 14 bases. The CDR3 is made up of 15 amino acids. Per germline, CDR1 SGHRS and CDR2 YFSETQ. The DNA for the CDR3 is TGCGCCAGCAGCTTGGCCGGGGGGCGGGGTGAGACCCAGTACTTC. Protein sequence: CASSLAGGRGETQYF.

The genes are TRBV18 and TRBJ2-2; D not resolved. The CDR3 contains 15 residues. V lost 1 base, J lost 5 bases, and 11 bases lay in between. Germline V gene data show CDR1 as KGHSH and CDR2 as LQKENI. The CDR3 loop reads CASSPQRSWTGELFF. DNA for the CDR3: TGTGCCAGCTCACCACAGAGGAGTTGGACCGGGGAGCTGTTTTTT.

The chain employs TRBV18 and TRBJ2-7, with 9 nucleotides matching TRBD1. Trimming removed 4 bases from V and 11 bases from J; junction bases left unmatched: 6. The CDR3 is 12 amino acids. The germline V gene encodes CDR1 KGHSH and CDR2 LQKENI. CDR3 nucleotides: TGTGCCAGCTCACATGCGACAGGGGGAAAGTACTTC. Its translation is CASSHATGGKYF.

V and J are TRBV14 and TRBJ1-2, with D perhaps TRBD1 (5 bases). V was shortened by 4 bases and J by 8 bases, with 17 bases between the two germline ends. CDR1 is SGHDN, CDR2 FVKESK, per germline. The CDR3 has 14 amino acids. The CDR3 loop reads CASSREGLGEGYTF. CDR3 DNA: TGTGCCAGCAGCCGGGAGGGGCTCGGAGAGGGCTACACCTTC.

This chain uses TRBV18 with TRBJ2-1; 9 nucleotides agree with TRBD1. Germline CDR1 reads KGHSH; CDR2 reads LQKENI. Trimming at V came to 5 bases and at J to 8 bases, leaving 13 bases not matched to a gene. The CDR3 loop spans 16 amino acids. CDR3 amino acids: CASSNIRDRVTYEQFF. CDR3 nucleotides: TGTGCCAGCTCAAACATCCGGGACAGGGTCACTTATGAGCAGTTCTTC. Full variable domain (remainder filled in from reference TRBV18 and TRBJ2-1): NAGVMQNPRHLVRRRGQEARLRCSPMKGHSHVYWYRQLPEEGLKFMVYLQKENIIDESGMPKERFSAEFPKEGPSILRIQQVVRGDSAAYFCASSNIRDRVTYEQFFGPGTRLTVL.

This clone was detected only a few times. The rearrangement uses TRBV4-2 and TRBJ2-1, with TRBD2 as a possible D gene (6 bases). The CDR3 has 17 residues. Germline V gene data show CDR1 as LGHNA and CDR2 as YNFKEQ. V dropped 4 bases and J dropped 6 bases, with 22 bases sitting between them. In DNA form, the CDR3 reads TGTGCCAGCAGCCGCAGCCCTCTGCGGGATTTAAGCAATGAGCAGTTCTTC. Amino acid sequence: CASSRSPLRDLSNEQFF.

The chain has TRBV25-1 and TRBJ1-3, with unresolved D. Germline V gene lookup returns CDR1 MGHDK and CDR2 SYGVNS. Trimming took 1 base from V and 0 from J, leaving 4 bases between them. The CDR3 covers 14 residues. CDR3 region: CASSELSSGNTIYF. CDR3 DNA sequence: TGTGCCAGCAGTGAATTGAGCTCTGGAAACACCATATATTTT.

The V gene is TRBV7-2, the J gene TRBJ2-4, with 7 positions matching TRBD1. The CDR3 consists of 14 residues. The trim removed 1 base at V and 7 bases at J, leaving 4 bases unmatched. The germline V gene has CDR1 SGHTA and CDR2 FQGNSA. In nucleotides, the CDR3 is TGTGCCAGCAGCTTAGTTGGCAGGGGGAACATTCAGTACTTC. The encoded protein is CASSLVGRGNIQYF.

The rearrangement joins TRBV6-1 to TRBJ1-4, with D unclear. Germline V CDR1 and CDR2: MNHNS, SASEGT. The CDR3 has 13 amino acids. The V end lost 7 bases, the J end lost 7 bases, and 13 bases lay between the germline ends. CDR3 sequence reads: CASNKRGSEKLFF. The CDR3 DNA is TGTGCCAGCAATAAGCGGGGAAGTGAAAAACTGTTTTTT.

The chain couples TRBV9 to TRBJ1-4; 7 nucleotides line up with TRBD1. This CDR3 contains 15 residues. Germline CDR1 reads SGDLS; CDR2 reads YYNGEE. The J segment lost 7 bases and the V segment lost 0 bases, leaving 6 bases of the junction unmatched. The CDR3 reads CASSVEGGRGEKLFF. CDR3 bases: TGTGCCAGCAGCGTAGAAGGGGGCAGGGGTGAAAAACTGTTTTTT.

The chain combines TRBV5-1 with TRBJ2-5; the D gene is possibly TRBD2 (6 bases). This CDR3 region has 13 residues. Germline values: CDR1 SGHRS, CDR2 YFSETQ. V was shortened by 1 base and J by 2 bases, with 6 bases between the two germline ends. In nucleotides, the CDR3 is TGCGCCAGCAGCTTGCGGGAGCAAGAGACCCAGTACTTC. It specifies CASSLREQETQYF.

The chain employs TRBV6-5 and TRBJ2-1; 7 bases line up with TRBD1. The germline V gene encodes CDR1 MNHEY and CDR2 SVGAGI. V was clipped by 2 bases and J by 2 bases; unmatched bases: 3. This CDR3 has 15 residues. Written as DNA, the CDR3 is TGTGCCAGCAGTTACGACAGGGCCCCCTACAATGAGCAGTTCTTC. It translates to CASSYDRAPYNEQFF.

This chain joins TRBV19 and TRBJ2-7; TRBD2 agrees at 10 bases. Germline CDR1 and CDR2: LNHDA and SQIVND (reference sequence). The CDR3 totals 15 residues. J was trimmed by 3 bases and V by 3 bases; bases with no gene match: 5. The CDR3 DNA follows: TGTGCCAGTAGTATGCCGCTAGCGGGAGTCTACGAGCAGTACTTC. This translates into CASSMPLAGVYEQYF.

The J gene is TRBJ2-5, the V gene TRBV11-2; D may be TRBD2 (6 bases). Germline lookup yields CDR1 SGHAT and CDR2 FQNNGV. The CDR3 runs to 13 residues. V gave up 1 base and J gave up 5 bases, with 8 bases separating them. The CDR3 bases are TGTGCCAGCAGCTTAGCTAGCGCCGAGACCCAGTACTTC. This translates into CASSLASAETQYF.

CDR3 residues: CSVTKRVNQPQHF. In DNA, the CDR3 is TGCAGCGTTACTAAGCGGGTCAATCAGCCCCAGCATTTT. V is TRBV29-1 and J is TRBJ1-5; D is unresolved. The CDR3 runs to 13 residues. Germline assignment: CDR1 SQVTM and CDR2 ANQGSEA. V lost 5 bases, J lost 3 bases, and 11 bases lay in between.

CDR3 DNA sequence: TGCGCCAGCAGCTTGGCTCAGGGAATCTACAATGAGCAGTTCTTC. This gives the protein CASSLAQGIYNEQFF. This rearrangement joins TRBV5-1 to TRBJ2-1, with a possible D match to TRBD1 (5 bases). This CDR3 region has 15 residues. The germline V and J ends were trimmed by 0 bases and 3 bases, with 10 bases remaining between them. Germline CDR1 is SGHRS and CDR2 is YFSETQ. The variable domain in full, completed from reference TRBV5-1 and TRBJ2-1, reads KAGVTQTPRYLIKTRGQQVTLSCSPISGHRSVSWYQQTPGQGLQFLFEYFSETQRNKGNFPGRFSGRQFSNSRSEMNVSTLELGDSALYLCASSLAQGIYNEQFFGPGTRLTVL.

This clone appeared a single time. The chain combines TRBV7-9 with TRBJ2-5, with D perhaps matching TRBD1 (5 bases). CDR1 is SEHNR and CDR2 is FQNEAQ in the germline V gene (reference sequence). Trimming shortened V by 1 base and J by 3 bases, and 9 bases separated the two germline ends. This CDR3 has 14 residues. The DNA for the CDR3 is TGTGCCAGCAGCTTAGGGGTAGGGGAAGAGACCCAGTACTTC. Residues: CASSLGVGEETQYF.

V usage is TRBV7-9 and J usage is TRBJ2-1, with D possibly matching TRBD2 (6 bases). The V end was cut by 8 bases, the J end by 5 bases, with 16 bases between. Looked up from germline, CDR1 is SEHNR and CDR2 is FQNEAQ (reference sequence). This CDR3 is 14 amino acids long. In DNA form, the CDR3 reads TGTGCCAGCGCGGAATCCGGGAGCAACAATGAGCAGTTCTTC. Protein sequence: CASAESGSNNEQFF.

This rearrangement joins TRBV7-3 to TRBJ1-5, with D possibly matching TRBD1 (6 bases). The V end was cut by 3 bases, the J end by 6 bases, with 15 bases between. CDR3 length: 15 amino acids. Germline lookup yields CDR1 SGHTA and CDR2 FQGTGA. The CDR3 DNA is TGTGCCAGCAGCTTGAAACTCAGGGGCTCTCAGCCCCAGCATTTT. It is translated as CASSLKLRGSQPQHF.

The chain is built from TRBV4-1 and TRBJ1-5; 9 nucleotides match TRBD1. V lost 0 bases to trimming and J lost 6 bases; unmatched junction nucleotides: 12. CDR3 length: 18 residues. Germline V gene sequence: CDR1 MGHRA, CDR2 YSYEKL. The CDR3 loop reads CASSQDGGDRDLVQPQHF. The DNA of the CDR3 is TGCGCCAGCAGCCAAGATGGAGGGGACAGGGACCTAGTTCAGCCCCAGCATTTT.

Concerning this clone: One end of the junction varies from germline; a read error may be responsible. In nucleotides, the CDR3 is TGTGCCAGCGGCACCGAGCGGGAGTCCTCCAACGAGCAGTACTTC. This sequence encodes CASGTERESSNEQYF. The chain recombines TRBV6-5 with TRBJ2-5; 8 nucleotides match TRBD2. The J call may be incorrect, as the DNA end agrees better with TRBJ2-7. The CDR3 spans 15 residues. Germline V CDR1 and CDR2: MNHEY, SVGAGI.

CDR3 in amino acids: CAWSVLTGGSPLHF. CDR3 DNA sequence: TGTGCCTGGAGTGTACTGACAGGTGGTTCACCCCTCCACTTT. The rearrangement uses TRBV30 and TRBJ1-6; TRBD1 is a possible D gene (6 bases). This CDR3 has 14 residues. V was clipped by 0 bases and J by 9 bases, with 12 bases between them. Germline CDR1 reads GTSNPN; CDR2 reads SVGIG (reference sequence).

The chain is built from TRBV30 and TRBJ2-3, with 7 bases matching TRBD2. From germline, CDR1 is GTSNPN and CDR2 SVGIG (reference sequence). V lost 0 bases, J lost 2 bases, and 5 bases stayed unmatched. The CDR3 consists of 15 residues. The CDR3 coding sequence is TGTGCCTGGAGTGTCGGCGGGAGCGCCACAGATACGCAGTATTTT. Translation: CAWSVGGSATDTQYF.